Shown below are 28 T cell receptor beta chains from a single sample sequenced in a study of regulatory T cells in long-lasting Graves disease (dated by TCRdb to the early 2020s). This specimen's time point label, interpreted: persistent/refractory GD, antithyroid drugs over 5 years with positive TRAb. For both TCR sequencing and RNA sequencing, RNA was extracted from PBMCs using TRIzol. Library generation was performed with multiplex PCR. TCRdb lists the instrument as Illumina HiSeq 4000. To build TCR beta libraries, CDR3 regions were amplified by Arm-PCR using iRepertoire HTBI primers. TCRdb trimmed public reads at Q25 via fastp, called clones via MiXCR and kept in-frame beta chains. Rows merge per CDR3 protein into single entries with the most common DNA and genes. Counted in this sample were about 310,000 distinct CDR3 sequences; under 25% of them appeared once. The top ten clones comprise about 61% of the sample.

The sample consisted of peripheral blood mononuclear cells (PBMCs), taken when the disease was refractory, from a patient treated with antithyroid drugs. These receptors came from a female donor with Graves disease.

At least ten counts were recorded for this clonotype. The V and J genes are TRBV28 and TRBJ2-7, with D perhaps matching TRBD1 or TRBD2 (5 bases each). Trimming pared 5 bases from V and 6 bases from J, leaving 11 bases between. Germline CDR1 and CDR2: MDHEN and SYDVKM. The CDR3 consists of 12 residues. In nucleotides, the CDR3 is TGTGCCAGCAGTCCGACGGGGCTCGAGCAGTACTTC. This translates into CASSPTGLEQYF.

CDR3 in amino acids: CATRASEMYTF. The CDR3 nucleotides are TGTGCCACCCGGGCCTCGGAAATGTACACCTTC. The chain joins TRBV6-2 or TRBV6-3 to TRBJ1-2, with no clear D. Trimming took 10 bases from V and 11 from J, leaving 17 bases between them. CDR1 MNHEY and CDR2 SVGEGT come from the germline V gene. The CDR3 is 11 residues long.

This chain uses TRBV7-9 with TRBJ2-7; perhaps TRBD1 as D (6 bases). V gave up 1 base and J gave up 6 bases, with 10 bases separating them. This CDR3 has 13 residues. Looked up from germline, CDR1 is SEHNR and CDR2 is FQNEAQ (reference sequence). The DNA for the CDR3 is TGTGCCAGCAGCTTAGGACAGGTGCGCGAGCAGTACTTC. This codes for CASSLGQVREQYF.

DNA for the CDR3: TGTGCCAGCAGCCTGACCGGGGCCGGGGATGGCTACACCTTC. Encoded protein: CASSLTGAGDGYTF. The chain recombines TRBV9 with TRBJ1-2, with D possibly matching TRBD1 (5 bases). The germline gives CDR1 SGDLS, CDR2 YYNGEE. With 4 bases removed from V and 6 bases from J, the gap between germline ends came to 16 bases. CDR3 size: 14 residues.

This clonotype was observed many times. The chain couples TRBV11-2 to TRBJ2-7; tentative D call: TRBD1 (6 bases). In germline, CDR1 is SGHAT, CDR2 FQNNGV. With 2 bases removed from V and 4 bases from J, the gap between germline ends came to 18 bases. The CDR3 extends over 16 amino acids. CDR3 sequence: CASSLRSPRGFYEQYF. The CDR3 nucleotides read TGTGCCAGCAGCTTAAGGTCTCCTAGGGGGTTTTACGAGCAGTACTTC. Full variable domain (outside the CDR3, taken from reference TRBV11-2 and TRBJ2-7): EAGVAQSPRYKIIEKRQSVAFWCNPISGHATLYWYQQILGQGPKLLIQFQNNGVVDDSQLPKDRFSAERLKGVDSTLKIQPAKLEDSAVYLCASSLRSPRGFYEQYFGPGTRLTVT.

This clonotype was seen many times. The chain joins TRBV12-3 or TRBV12-4 to TRBJ2-7; 7 bases match TRBD1. V trimming: 2 bases; J trimming: 3 bases; junction bases outside the gene matches: 10. The CDR3 is 16 amino acids. CDR3 DNA: TGTGCCAGCAGTTTAAGCCCAGGGACAGTTTTCTACGAGCAGTACTTC. Its protein product is CASSLSPGTVFYEQYF.

This clonotype was seen repeatedly, ten times or more. This chain's CDR3 is CASSYSRRGQPQHF. CDR3 nucleotide sequence: TGTGCCAGCAGTTACTCGAGGAGAGGGCAGCCCCAGCATTTT. The V and J genes are TRBV6-5 and TRBJ1-5; no clear D. Germline V gives CDR1 MNHEY, CDR2 SVGAGI. This CDR3 region has 14 residues. V lost 0 bases and J 7 bases, leaving 10 bases between the germline ends.

The V gene is TRBV20-1, the J gene TRBJ2-7, with TRBD1 matching 10 bases. CDR3 length equals 15 residues. Germline-derived CDR1 and CDR2 are DFQATT and SNEGSKA (reference sequence). J lost 2 bases, V lost 1 base, and 5 bases had no gene match. This chain's CDR3 is CSARGLGQGTYEQYF. As DNA, the CDR3 is TGCAGTGCTAGAGGGCTGGGACAGGGGACCTACGAGCAGTACTTC.

There are many counts of this clonotype. The chain employs TRBV24-1 and TRBJ2-2; unclear D gene. Germline CDR1 KGHDR, CDR2 SFDVKD. V lost 7 bases to trimming and J lost 5 bases, with 13 bases between them. The CDR3 contains 14 residues. The CDR3 is CATRRSAATGELFF. The CDR3 DNA is TGTGCCACCAGGAGGTCGGCGGCAACCGGGGAGCTGTTTTTT.

In its sample, this clonotype was seen a few times. The chain joins TRBV6-1 to TRBJ1-2, with D hard to call. This CDR3 has 14 residues. Trimming stripped 8 bases from V and 5 bases from J, with 18 bases between. The V gene's germline CDR1 is MNHNS and CDR2 SASEGT. As DNA, the CDR3 is TGTGCCAGCCAAAAGGGCGCTCGGAGTTATGGCTACACCTTC. Its protein is CASQKGARSYGYTF.

This clonotype was observed at least ten times. CDR3 sequence: CSAPVGISSGANVLTF. The CDR3 DNA reads TGCAGTGCCCCGGTCGGAATCAGCTCTGGGGCCAACGTCCTGACTTTC. This rearrangement joins TRBV20-1 to TRBJ2-6; D is unclear. V was trimmed by 6 bases and J by 0 bases, leaving 15 bases between them. CDR1 is DFQATT and CDR2 is SNEGSKA in the germline V gene (reference sequence). This CDR3 contains 16 residues.

The chain recombines TRBV11-2 with TRBJ2-5, with 14 nucleotides matching TRBD2. The junction had 6 bases not matched to a gene; V was cut back by 5 bases and J by 4 bases. Germline CDR1 is SGHAT and CDR2 is FQNNGV. The CDR3 has 16 amino acids. The CDR3 coding sequence is TGTGCCAGCAGCCTTGGACTAGCGGGAGGCGGAGAGACCCAGTACTTC. It yields the protein CASSLGLAGGGETQYF.

The table lists this clonotype with a few counts. This chain connects TRBV4-1 to TRBJ1-4, with D hard to call. Trimming removed 2 bases from V and 8 bases from J, with 15 bases in between. There are 15 residues in the CDR3. CDR1 is MGHRA, CDR2 YSYEKL, per germline. CDR3 sequence reads: CASSQLDLAREKLFF. CDR3 in DNA: TGCGCCAGCAGCCAATTGGACCTGGCTCGGGAAAAACTGTTTTTT.

This clonotype showed up many times. V gene TRBV12-3 or TRBV12-4 combines with J gene TRBJ2-2, with 8 bases aligning to TRBD1. J lost 7 bases, V lost 3 bases, and 7 bases had no gene match. The CDR3 has 15 amino acids. The CDR3 is CASSFYPGGYGELFF. The CDR3 region has the DNA TGTGCCAGCAGTTTTTACCCAGGGGGCTACGGGGAGCTGTTTTTT.

This clonotype was counted a few times. This chain connects TRBV12-3 or TRBV12-4 to TRBJ2-6; D is undetermined. The germline V and J ends were trimmed by 3 bases and 1 base, with 13 bases remaining between them. The CDR3 is 17 residues long. The CDR3 protein is CASSFSSLGSGANVLTF. The DNA for the CDR3 is TGTGCCAGCAGTTTCTCCTCCCTAGGTTCTGGGGCCAACGTCCTGACTTTC.

A single count supports this clonotype. The genes are TRBV4-1 and TRBJ2-5; possibly TRBD2 for D (5 bases). From germline, CDR1 is MGHRA and CDR2 YSYEKL. V shed 0 bases and J shed 5 bases, with 13 bases lying between them. There are 15 residues in the CDR3. DNA for the CDR3: TGCGCCAGCAGCCAAGAGGAAGGGCCGGGGGAGACCCAGTACTTC. Its protein product is CASSQEEGPGETQYF.

This chain uses TRBV29-1 with TRBJ2-7; 7 nucleotides line up with TRBD1. The CDR3 extends over 13 amino acids. Germline CDR1 SQVTM, CDR2 ANQGSEA. V was pared by 4 bases and J by 5 bases, with 8 bases of the junction left unmatched. The CDR3, as DNA: TGCAGCGTTGCCGGAAAGGGGGCGGACGAGCAGTACTTC. It encodes CSVAGKGADEQYF.

The genes are TRBV11-3 and TRBJ1-6; TRBD1 aligns across 8 bases. After removal of 3 bases from V and 7 bases from J, the junction contained 11 bases not matched to a gene. CDR1 and CDR2 (germline): SGHNT, YENEEA. This CDR3 has 17 amino acids. The DNA of the CDR3 is TGTGCCAGCAGCTTCCAGGGGGCATCCATGGGGAATTCACCCCTCCACTTT. Its protein product is CASSFQGASMGNSPLHF.

V is TRBV7-2 and J is TRBJ1-6, with D unclear. The germline V gene has CDR1 SGHTA and CDR2 FQGNSA. The CDR3 has 13 residues. V was trimmed by 0 bases and J by 7 bases, leaving 4 bases between them. Here the CDR3 reads CASSLAFNSPLHF. The CDR3 DNA is TGTGCCAGCAGCTTAGCTTTCAATTCACCCCTCCACTTT.

This clonotype appeared many times. The chain links TRBV7-2 to TRBJ1-1; D may be TRBD1 (6 bases). V lost 2 bases, J lost 2 bases, and 12 bases lay in between. CDR1 and CDR2 (germline): SGHTA, FQGNSA. The CDR3 is 15 amino acids. The CDR3 DNA reads TGTGCCAGCAGCTTATCGTGGGGGGCCAACACTGAAGCTTTCTTT. Amino acid sequence: CASSLSWGANTEAFF.

This clonotype appeared a single time. V usage is TRBV6-5 and J usage is TRBJ2-3; D gene ambiguous. Germline V gene data show CDR1 as MNHEY and CDR2 as SVGAGI. V lost 4 bases and J lost 10, with 9 bases in between. The CDR3 covers 11 residues. Written as DNA, the CDR3 is TGTGCCAGCAGTTCTTCAAACCCGCAGTATTTT. Protein product: CASSSSNPQYF.

Regarding this clonotype: This may be a read error, as it is one base from a much larger clone. The chain uses TRBV7-2 and TRBJ1-1, with 7 bases matching TRBD1. Germline CDR1 is SGHTA and CDR2 is FQGNSA. The CDR3 is made up of 14 amino acids. The CDR3 bases are TGTGCCCGCAGCTCACAGGGGATTGGCACTGAAGCTTTCTTT. Its protein product is CARSSQGIGTEAFF.

This clonotype occurred a few times. This rearrangement joins TRBV4-1 to TRBJ2-7, with 7 positions matching TRBD2. The trim removed 0 bases at V and 2 bases at J, leaving 7 bases unmatched. Germline CDR1 reads MGHRA; CDR2 reads YSYEKL. CDR3 length: 16 amino acids. The CDR3 here is CASSQDLTSSAYEQYF. The CDR3 nucleotides read TGCGCCAGCAGCCAAGATCTGACTAGCAGTGCCTACGAGCAGTACTTC.

Ten or more counts support this clonotype. V usage is TRBV12-3 or TRBV12-4 and J usage is TRBJ1-1; TRBD1 is a possible D gene (6 bases). The length of the CDR3 is 14 residues. Trimming cost V 7 bases and J 0 bases, with 12 bases left between them. CDR3 DNA: TGTGCCAGCACGGAGCAGGGGATGAACACTGAAGCTTTCTTT. Translation: CASTEQGMNTEAFF.

The chain combines TRBV6-2 or TRBV6-3 with TRBJ1-1, with D tentatively TRBD1 (6 bases). From germline, CDR1 is MNHEY and CDR2 SVGEGT. V dropped 7 bases and J dropped 5 bases, with 11 bases sitting between them. The CDR3 is 12 amino acids. The CDR3 sequence: CASKTTGTEAFF. The CDR3 DNA sequence: TGTGCCAGCAAGACCACAGGGACTGAAGCTTTCTTT.

This clonotype appeared many times. The chain recombines TRBV20-1 with TRBJ1-5; 8 bases agree with TRBD1. V lost 5 bases, J lost 3 bases, and 6 bases stayed unmatched. CDR3 length: 14 amino acids. CDR1 is DFQATT and CDR2 is SNEGSKA in the germline V gene (reference sequence). The CDR3 protein is CSASTGGDNQPQHF. CDR3 DNA sequence: TGCAGTGCTTCCACAGGGGGTGACAATCAGCCCCAGCATTTT.

This clonotype was counted only a few times. V is TRBV19 and J is TRBJ2-7, with a possible D match to TRBD2 (6 bases). The V end was cut by 3 bases, the J end by 6 bases, with 12 bases between. Germline V CDR1 and CDR2: LNHDA, SQIVND (reference sequence). CDR3 size: 13 residues. In DNA form, the CDR3 reads TGTGCCAGTAGTATCCCCCGGGGAGGCGAGCAGTACTTC. This sequence encodes CASSIPRGGEQYF. The entire variable domain, with the rest obtained from reference TRBV19 and TRBJ2-7, is as follows: DGGITQSPKYLFRKEGQNVTLSCEQNLNHDAMYWYRQDPGQGLRLIYYSQIVNDFQKGDIAEGYSVSREKKESFPLTVTSAQKNPTAFYLCASSIPRGGEQYFGPGTRLTVT.

The genes are TRBV7-2 and TRBJ2-7; 8 nucleotides match TRBD1. V shed 5 bases, J shed 7 bases, and the junction held 13 bases outside the gene matches. Germline-derived CDR1 and CDR2 are SGHTA and FQGNSA. The CDR3 has 15 amino acids. CDR3 DNA sequence: TGTGCCAGCAGCCCCAGGGCCAGGGGGCTAGGAGAGCAGTACTTC. It yields the protein CASSPRARGLGEQYF.